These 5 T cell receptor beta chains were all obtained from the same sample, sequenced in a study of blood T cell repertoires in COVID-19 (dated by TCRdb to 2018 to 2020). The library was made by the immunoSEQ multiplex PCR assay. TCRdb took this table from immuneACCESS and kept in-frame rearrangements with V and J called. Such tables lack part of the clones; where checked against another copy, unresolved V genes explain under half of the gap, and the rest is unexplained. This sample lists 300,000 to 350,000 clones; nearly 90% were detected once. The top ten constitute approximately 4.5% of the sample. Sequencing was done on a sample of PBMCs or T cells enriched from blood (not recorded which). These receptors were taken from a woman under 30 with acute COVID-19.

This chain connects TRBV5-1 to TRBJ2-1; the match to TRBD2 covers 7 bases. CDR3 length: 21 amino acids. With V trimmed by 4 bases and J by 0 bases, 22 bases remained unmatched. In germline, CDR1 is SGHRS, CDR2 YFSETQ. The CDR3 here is CASSGTERGQKKRDSYNEQFF. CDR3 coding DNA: TGCGCCAGCAGCGGTACTGAACGAGGTCAGAAAAAGCGGGACTCCTACAATGAGCAGTTCTTC.

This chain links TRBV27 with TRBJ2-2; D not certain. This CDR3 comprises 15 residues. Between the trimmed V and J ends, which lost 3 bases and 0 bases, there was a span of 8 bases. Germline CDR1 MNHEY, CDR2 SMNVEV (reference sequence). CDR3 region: CASSFAATNTGELFF. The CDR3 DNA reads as TGTGCCAGCAGTTTTGCGGCCACGAACACCGGGGAGCTGTTTTTT.

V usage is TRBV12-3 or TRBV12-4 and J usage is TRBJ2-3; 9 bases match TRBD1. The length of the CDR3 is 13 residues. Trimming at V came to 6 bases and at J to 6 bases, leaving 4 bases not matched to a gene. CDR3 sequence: CASSRTGADTQYF. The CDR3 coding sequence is TGTGCCAGCAGCAGGACAGGGGCGGATACGCAGTATTTT.

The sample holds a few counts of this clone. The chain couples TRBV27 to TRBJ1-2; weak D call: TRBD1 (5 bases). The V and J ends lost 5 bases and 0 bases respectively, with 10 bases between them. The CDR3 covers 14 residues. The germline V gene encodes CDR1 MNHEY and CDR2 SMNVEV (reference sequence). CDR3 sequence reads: CASSPGHPNYGYTF. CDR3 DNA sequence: TGTGCCAGCAGTCCAGGGCACCCTAACTATGGCTACACCTTC.

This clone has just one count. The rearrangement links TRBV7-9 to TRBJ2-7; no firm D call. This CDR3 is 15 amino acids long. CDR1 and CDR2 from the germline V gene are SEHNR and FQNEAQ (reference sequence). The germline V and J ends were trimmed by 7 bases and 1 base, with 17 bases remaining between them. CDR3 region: CASTPWATESYEQYF. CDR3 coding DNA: TGTGCCAGCACCCCCTGGGCCACAGAATCCTACGAGCAGTACTTC.